This T cell receptor (beta chain) was recovered during a study of T cells in Graves' hyperthyroidism and ophthalmopathy. The CDR3 spans 18 residues. CDR1 is SGHAT, CDR2 FQNNGV, per germline. Trimming took off 5 bases at V and 0 bases at J, with 17 bases between the two ends. Any patient presenting with uncontrolled infection, other autoimmune disease, pregnancy or lactation was left out. Broader study findings: Most thyroid-expanded clonotypes above 0.001 were also found in blood.

This clonotype was recorded a few times. The antigen is not known. What was amplified from RNA transcripts were TCR beta CDR3 regions. In the first-round RT-PCR of the TCR CDR3, the HTBI primer set was used. TCRdb fed the multiplex PCR reads into MiXCR, producing one record per CDR3 protein. The data contain about 560,000 distinct CDR3 sequences, 12% to 15% of them singletons. V usage is TRBV11-2 and J usage is TRBJ1-6; no reliable D call. Input material: blood. The origin of this receptor is a woman in her thirties or forties with Graves' hyperthyroidism. The CDR3 sequence is CASSQDWTVSSYNSPLHF. The CDR3 DNA reads TGTGCCAGCAGCCAGGATTGGACGGTGTCCTCCTATAATTCACCCCTCCACTTT.